The source of this TCR beta chain is a study of blood T cells in healthy people across ages (dated by TCRdb to between 2014 and 2016). As for the study more broadly: In model experiments, template switching captured about one uniquely barcoded TCR beta cDNA molecule for every two T cells. Using deep sequencing normalized with unique cDNA molecular identifiers, the study measured how TCR beta repertoire diversity changes with age. Four age groups were formed from the donors: young (average about 17 years), middle-aged (just under 40), aged (under 70) and long-lived (around 82). Donors of different ages were randomly distributed across sequencing lanes to avoid experimental bias. For two donors (one aged 18 to 30 and one aged 80 or older), the study analyzed two additional independent replicas of 1 million unique cDNA reads from the same blood draw.

The paper as a whole reports these results and caveats: Estimates of total diversity based on one million sequenced T cells were regarded as lower bounds and as underestimates. Observed TCR beta diversity correlated strongly with the percentage of naive T cells measured by flow cytometry. Observed TCR beta diversity per million T cells fell roughly linearly with age, and a significant reduction was already apparent by age around 40. Because profiling used bulk unsorted PBMCs, naive and antigen-experienced compartments could not be compared conclusively. The CMV infection status of donors was not known, potentially confounding age-related changes in expanded clonotypes. The long-lived group showed more naive CD4+ T cells, fewer expanded clones and increased TCR diversity than the aged group, suggesting age selection.

Donors were roughly 40 systemically healthy Caucasian individuals from Russia aged roughly 6 to 90 years. Each donor gave around 9 milliliters of peripheral blood, collected into EDTA-treated Vacutainer tubes. Ficoll-Paque density-gradient centrifugation was used to isolate PBMCs, with at least 7 million obtained per sample. Total RNA was extracted from PBMCs with Trizol reagent, with at least 6 micrograms obtained per sample. For every donor, flow cytometry on a PBMC aliquot measured the percentage of naive CD45RAhigh/CD27high T cells. Library preparation used 5' RACE. Sequencing took place on an Illumina HiSeq 2500. A second PCR of roughly 7 to 12 cycles was run with a J-beta primer mix and a sample-barcoded 5' primer. A unique molecular identifier was introduced onto each TCR beta cDNA molecule by a template-switch 5' adaptor carrying 12 random nucleotides. Each sample yielded at least 2.5 million CDR3-containing paired-end reads. The Mint cDNA synthesis kit, primed by a TRBC-specific oligonucleotide, was used to synthesize first-strand cDNA from all RNA. All cDNA was treated with uracil-DNA glycosylase and then went through a first 18-cycle PCR with the universal primers M1SS and BC2_uni_R. Per the original workflow: For normalization, 1 million high-quality reads were randomly selected from each sample, with every read carrying a distinct molecular identifier. Instead of being binned into consensus sequences, reads that shared molecular identifiers were thrown out. MiTCR, set to a Q25 quality threshold and the strictest error-elimination algorithm, was used for CDR3 identification, clonotype clustering and error correction. A nonparametric unseen species model with Euler transformation was used to estimate a lower bound on total TCR beta diversity. TCRdb reran the public reads through fastp at Q25 and MiXCR, keeping productive beta chains. Rows are combined by CDR3 protein, so each entry shows the most common genes and DNA. TCRdb, rather than the study authors, made the V and J calls. Here the sample has under 1,000,000 distinct CDR3 sequences; roughly 34% occur a single time. Roughly 13% of the sample goes to the ten largest clones.

Worth noting for this clonotype: Its antigen is currently not known. No much larger clone is present one base from it, and per-base qualities are unavailable.

The sequence was collected from a man in his late teens or twenties in good health. The sample consisted of blood.

The DNA is TGCAGCGTTGCCCACGGGTCGGAAACCGGGGAGCTGTTTTTT. This sequence encodes CSVAHGSETGELFF. The V and J segments used are TRBV29-1 and TRBJ2-2, with no D gene named confidently. The CDR3, from cysteine to phenylalanine, totals 14 residues. Only CDR3 DNA remains: 42 bases, in frame from the first base. V gives up 4 bases and J gives up 5 bases, and the segment between their germline ends measures 14 bases. CDR1 and CDR2 are drawn from the germline V gene: SQVTM, ANQGSEA.